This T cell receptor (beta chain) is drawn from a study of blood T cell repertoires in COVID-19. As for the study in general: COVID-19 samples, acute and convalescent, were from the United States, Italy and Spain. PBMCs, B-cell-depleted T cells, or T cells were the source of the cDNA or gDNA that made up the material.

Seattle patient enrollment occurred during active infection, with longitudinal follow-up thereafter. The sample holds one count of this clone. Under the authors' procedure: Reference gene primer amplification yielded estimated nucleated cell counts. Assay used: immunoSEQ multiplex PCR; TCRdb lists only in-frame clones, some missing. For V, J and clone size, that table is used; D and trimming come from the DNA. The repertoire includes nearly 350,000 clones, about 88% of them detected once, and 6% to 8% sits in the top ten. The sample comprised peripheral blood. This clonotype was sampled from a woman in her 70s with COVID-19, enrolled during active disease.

CDR3 protein: CASRTPGHPLHEQYF. The CDR3 DNA reads as TGTGCAAGTCGCACACCGGGACACCCACTACACGAGCAGTACTTC. The chain joins TRBV12-2 to TRBJ2-7; the table's D gene call, TRBD1, was not cross checked with the DNA. TRBV12-2 is a pseudogene. The CDR3 spans 15 residues.